A single TCR beta chain is shown here with its context. No cognate antigen has been identified for it. No base qualities exist here, and no much larger clone lies one base off it. The trial excluded patients who had a history of autoimmune disease or were on systemic immunosuppression. In every dose cohort, peripheral blood was drawn for TCR sequencing at baseline, cycle 4 day 1, and cycle 7 day 1. The samples were taken from a phase I, first-in-human, multicenter, open-label dose-escalation trial of ivuxolimab. Adults with locally advanced or metastatic head and neck squamous cell, hepatocellular, melanoma or renal cell carcinoma were enrolled in the trial. Before TCR sequencing, CD4+ T cells and CD8+ T cells were sorted from peripheral blood as separate populations. The sample is drawn from a study of OX40 agonist ivuxolimab in advanced cancers. Background on the whole study: Ivuxolimab, which targeted the costimulatory receptor OX40 (CD134), was an agonistic, fully human IgG2 monoclonal antibody. Peripheral TCRbeta sequencing aimed to test whether ivuxolimab altered TCR sequence diversity and caused clonal T-cell expansion. Partial responses were achieved by three dose-escalation patients, of whom one had hepatocellular carcinoma and two had cutaneous melanoma. In the dose-escalation cohort, 82.7% of patients were male, and the mean age was approximately 60 years, with a range of roughly 20 to 79. The monotherapy dose-escalation portion (N of about 50 patients) of the phase I ivuxolimab trial is reported in the paper. Prior anti-PD-1, anti-PD-L1 or anti-CTLA-4 therapy was permitted, and 30% to 45% of dose-escalation patients had received checkpoint inhibitors. Among the 52 dose-escalation patients, roughly 20 had hepatocellular carcinoma, roughly 15 melanoma, 9 renal cell carcinoma and 9 head and neck cancer. Intravenous ivuxolimab was administered to patients every 2 weeks at six dose levels: 0.01, 0.1, 0.3, 1.5, 3 and 10 mg/kg.

Genomic DNA was extracted from sorted cells for sequencing of the TCRbeta CDR3 region. The immunoSEQ Assay was used to sequence the TCRbeta CDR3 regions. TCRdb provides this immuneACCESS table in a form limited to in-frame rearrangements. Some clones are lacking; in checked studies, under half of them reflect an unresolved V gene, and why the rest are absent is not known. In this sample the table shows some 80,000 clones, nearly 90% of which occur a single time. The ten biggest clones cover 0.65% to 0.9% of the sample. The full study reports these points: Which antigens the clonally expanded peripheral T cells were specific for was not determined. Low levels of normalized T-cell clonal expansion were also seen in some patients who did not respond. At doses of 0.1 to 3.0 mg/kg, clonal expansion of both CD4+ and CD8+ T cells in blood was seen between baseline and week 6. After ivuxolimab, more expanded clones were found on average in CD8+ T cells than in CD4+ T cells. In the 0.1-3.0 mg/kg groups, partial responders had among the lowest normalized peripheral clonal expansion, particularly in CD8+ T cells.

The CDR3 sequence holds 13 residues, the cysteine and phenylalanine included. This entry keeps only the CDR3 DNA: 39 bases, framed from base 1. At the junction V is shortened by 2 bases and J by 1 base, with 9 bases in between. CDR1 and CDR2 (GTSNPN, SVGIG) derive from the germline V gene (reference sequence). Sequenced here: CD4+ or CD8+ T cells sorted from blood, sampled in a trial of the OX40 agonist ivuxolimab. Recombination linked TRBV30 to TRBJ2-7, with TRBD2 tentatively as D gene (6 bases match). This TCR was sampled from an adult with an advanced solid tumor such as melanoma, head and neck, liver or kidney cancer. The CDR3 corresponds to CAWSQGLSYEQYF. In nucleotides, the sequence is TGTGCCTGGAGTCAGGGACTTTCCTACGAGCAGTACTTC.